This T cell receptor beta chain was recorded in a study of post-analysis software for immune sequencing data. Study-wide background: Some patients lacked subtype; others had relapsing-remitting, secondary progressive or progressive-relapsing disease. Study conclusions and caveats: Same-batch samples co-clustered strongly by F measure. Roughly five TRBV segments appeared more often in patients than in controls, and TRBV5-6, TRBV5-1 and TRBV20-1 were among these. The study found significantly lower normalized Chao1 diversity in multiple sclerosis patients than in controls.

The TCR beta cDNA libraries carried unique molecular identifiers. T cells numbering about 0.85 to 11 million yielded cDNA molecules that totaled approximately 500,000. Via MiXCR, TCRdb re-called the PCR reads, giving one row per CDR3 protein. The sample includes a few hundred thousand distinct CDR3 sequences, roughly 46% of them seen just once. About this clonotype itself: What it binds is unknown.

The V end lost 6 bases, the J end lost 1 base, and 9 bases lay between the germline ends. Germline V gene lookup returns CDR1 MNHEY and CDR2 SVGAGI. The CDR3 extends over 13 amino acids. The material sequenced was blood. The chain is built from TRBV6-5 and TRBJ1-1; D gene uncertain. This clonotype was obtained from a girl aged 10-17 years with multiple sclerosis. DNA of the CDR3: TGTGCCAGCAGCCCGGACTGGAACACTGAAGCTTTCTTT. This encodes CASSPDWNTEAFF.